A selection of T cell receptor beta chains follows, all from one sample in a study of cytomegalovirus exposure and HLA in healthy donors. Sequencing used immunoSEQ multiplex PCR; TCRdb keeps in-frame clones, though not all of them. Among under 170,000 clones listed, about four fifths were seen once. The sample consisted of PBMCs. The receptors derive from a human donor in good health. Both conserved end residues are part of each CDR3. Size is omitted from some rows. Given values are once, few, many or a class for expanded clones.

j_call clone_size v_call cdr3_aa
TRBJ1-2 few TRBV6-5 CASSYSRDTKGYTF
TRBJ1-2 once TRBV7-9 CASSFGQGGIEGYTF
TRBJ2-5 NA TRBV21-1 CASSKDRDSLTGETQYF
TRBJ2-7 NA TRBV9 CASSETGTGTPYEQYF
TRBJ2-3 NA TRBV9 CASSSSFYRGDDTDTQYF
TRBJ1-1 NA TRBV7-2 CASSLVGQSITEAFF
TRBJ2-7 NA TRBV19 CASKQGQGFYEQYF
TRBJ1-4 NA TRBV7-9 CASSQGQGTNEKLFF
TRBJ2-7 NA TRBV7-2 CASSLGRGELDEQYF
TRBJ1-1 NA TRBV2 CASSVQGKYTEAFF
TRBJ2-1 NA TRBV19 CASKRAGDSDEQFF
TRBJ2-3 NA TRBV7-2 CASSFSGLSDTQYF
TRBJ2-1 NA TRBV10-2 CASRVAGVSSYNEQFF
TRBJ2-3 NA TRBV5-1 CASSLTERKSTDTQYF
TRBJ1-3 NA TRBV6-5 CASRTDRSSGNTIYF
TRBJ2-5 NA TRBV28 CASSFWSGKETQYF
TRBJ2-2 NA TRBV5-4 CASSTVPGLAGSSGELFF
TRBJ2-6 few TRBV2 CASVSGANVLTF
TRBJ2-7 NA TRBV30 CAWSAGAGQYF
TRBJ1-1 NA TRBV4-2 CASSQDLGRGYSEAFF
TRBJ2-7 NA TRBV7-6 CASSPTGVSYEQYF
TRBJ2-7 NA TRBV30 CAWSSRGIEQYF
TRBJ1-3 few TRBV5-5 CASSLGTGENTIYF
TRBJ2-7 NA TRBV6-5 CASSQTGGLYEQYF
TRBJ2-4 once TRBV6-5 CASSNHREIHIQYF
TRBJ1-5 NA TRBV12-5 CASGLTGGALEIYGNQPQHF
TRBJ2-3 NA TRBV7-2 CASSFKDTQYF
TRBJ1-1 NA TRBV5-1 CASSPPNLAGTEAFF
TRBJ2-1 NA TRBV4-3 CASSQGWKVGLAGDEQFF
TRBJ2-1 NA TRBV30 CAWRRGEVNEQFF
TRBJ2-7 few TRBV4-2 CASSQEQGASHEQYF
TRBJ1-4 NA TRBV18 CASSPDGTGAEKLFF
TRBJ2-1 NA TRBV4-2 CASSQDLGGAPYNEQFF
TRBJ1-3 NA TRBV4-2 CASSQATGVDTIYF
TRBJ2-3 NA TRBV6-5 CASAGGGSTDTQYF
TRBJ2-1 NA TRBV5-1 CASSTGGNTYNEQFF
TRBJ2-3 NA TRBV28 CASIGDRAHTQYF
TRBJ2-1 NA TRBV15 CATTLSGLAYNEQFF